The rows below give T cell receptor beta chains drawn from one sample of a study of neurological immune-mediated disorders. From the 5' RACE reads, TCRdb called clonotypes with MiXCR, one entry per CDR3 protein. The data hold about 55,000 distinct CDR3 sequences, with 24% observed a single time. The sequenced sample consisted of PBMCs. Every receptor here comes from a man in his sixties with HTLV-1-associated myelopathy (HAM/TSP). Each CDR3 is given with its conserved first and last residue. A D gene is named only where the DNA matches it firmly. Only part of the rows carry a size: once, few, many, or a class if the clone is expanded.

TRBV10-3,.,TRBJ2-2,.,TGTGCCATCAGTGGCTCTAGCGCCAACCCCGGGGAGCTGTTTTTT,CAISGSSANPGELFF
TRBV29-1,.,TRBJ1-1,.,TGCAGCGTTCGACAGCCTTACACTGAAGCTTTCTTT,CSVRQPYTEAFF
TRBV28,many,TRBJ2-7,TRBD2,TGTGCCAGCAGTTTTACAGGCTTAGCGGGGCGCTCCTACGAGCAGTACTTC,CASSFTGLAGRSYEQYF
TRBV4-1,many,TRBJ2-1,TRBD2,TGCGCCAGCAGCCAAGGAATAGGGACTAGCGGTTACAATGAGCAGTTCTTC,CASSQGIGTSGYNEQFF
TRBV2,many,TRBJ1-4,.,TGTGCCAGCAGTCGAGATAATGAAAAACTGTTTTTT,CASSRDNEKLFF
TRBV10-3,many,TRBJ2-5,TRBD2,TGTGCCATCAGTGAGTCGGCGGGAGTTAAAGAGACCCAGTACTTC,CAISESAGVKETQYF
TRBV7-2,many,TRBJ2-7,.,TGTGCCAGCAGCACATCTCTGGGGCCAGCGTGGTACGAGCAGTACTTC,CASSTSLGPAWYEQYF
TRBV2,many,TRBJ2-7,.,TGTGCCAGTGCGGGGTCCACGGAGCAGTACTTC,CASAGSTEQYF
TRBV5-4,.,TRBJ2-5,TRBD2,TGTGCCAGCAGCCAAACTAGCGTCCAAGAGACCCAGTACTTC,CASSQTSVQETQYF
TRBV30,few,TRBJ1-1,.,TGTGCCCGCTCGACAACAGGGTGGGGCGGTGAAGCTTTCTTT,CARSTTGWGGEAFF
TRBV12-3/TRBV12-4,many,TRBJ2-7,TRBD2,TGTGCCAGCAGTTTGGAAGGTAGCGGGAGCAGGGAGCAGTACTTC,CASSLEGSGSREQYF
TRBV28,few,TRBJ2-7,TRBD1,TGTGCCAGCAGTTTAAGGTTGGGTCAGGGGGCATTTTTC,CASSLRLGQGAFF
TRBV5-1,once,TRBJ2-3,.,TGCGCCAGCGTCCCTGGGAGTACTGCAGATACGCAGTATTTT,CASVPGSTADTQYF
TRBV2,.,TRBJ2-7,.,TGTGCCAGCAGATCCTACGAGCAGTACTTC,CASRSYEQYF
TRBV7-7,many,TRBJ2-5,.,TGTGCTAGCAGCTTAGATTCGGCAGGTCAAGAGACCCAGTACTTC,CASSLDSAGQETQYF
TRBV15,medium-sized,TRBJ2-7,.,TGTGCCACCAGCAGAGTAGGGCGGCCCTACGAGCAGTACTTC,CATSRVGRPYEQYF
TRBV12-3/TRBV12-4,.,TRBJ2-7,.,TGTGCCAGCAGTTTCGTAGGAGACGAGCAGTACTTC,CASSFVGDEQYF
TRBV7-2,.,TRBJ2-3,.,TGTGCCAGCAGCTTAGCCCCCACTGGGGGGGATACGCAGTATTTT,CASSLAPTGGDTQYF
TRBV15,many,TRBJ2-5,.,TGTGCCACCAGCAGAGTCCATCAAGAGACCCAGTACTTC,CATSRVHQETQYF
TRBV6-5,.,TRBJ2-7,TRBD1,TGTGCCAGCAGTTCCATGGATGGACAGGGCCGTGGCGAGCAGTACTTC,CASSSMDGQGRGEQYF
TRBV5-1,.,TRBJ2-2,.,TGCGCCAGCAGCCCGGGACACACCGGGGAGCTGTTTTTT,CASSPGHTGELFF
TRBV15,many,TRBJ2-7,.,TGTGCCACCAGTCCTAGTCCCACAACCTACGAGCAGTACTTC,CATSPSPTTYEQYF
TRBV5-1,many,TRBJ2-2,.,TGCGCCAGCAGCTTGCGGTCGGGGACCGGGGAGCTGTTTTTT,CASSLRSGTGELFF
TRBV20-1,few,TRBJ1-2,TRBD1,TGCAGTGCTAGAGATCGACAGGGGGCTGGATACTATGGCTACACCTTC,CSARDRQGAGYYGYTF
TRBV27,.,TRBJ1-5,.,TGTGCCTGCAGTTCCCAGGGAGGACAGCCCCAGCATTTT,CACSSQGGQPQHF
TRBV6-2/TRBV6-3,.,TRBJ2-1,.,TGTGCCAGCGGGGGGGCTCTCAATGAGCAGTTCTTC,CASGGALNEQFF
TRBV20-1,.,TRBJ2-3,.,TGCAGTGTCGGGGGAGACACAGATACGCAGTATTTT,CSVGGDTDTQYF
TRBV7-9,.,TRBJ2-7,.,TGTGCCAGCAGCTTATTTGGCTACGAGCAGTACTTC,CASSLFGYEQYF
TRBV30,few,TRBJ1-2,.,TGTGCCTGGAATGATGGGGCAAGGGGCTATGGCTACACCTTC,CAWNDGARGYGYTF
TRBV5-1,many,TRBJ2-3,.,TGCGCCAGCAGCTTGAAAAGGCCAGGGGTGATCCAGACGCAGTATTTT,CASSLKRPGVIQTQYF
TRBV7-8,many,TRBJ2-7,TRBD1,TGTGCCAGCAGCGCCTGGGACAGGGGCCACGAGCAGTACTTC,CASSAWDRGHEQYF
TRBV4-1,many,TRBJ2-5,.,TGCGCCAGCAGCCAAGGGTTTACAGGGGGGGAAGAGACCCAGTACTTC,CASSQGFTGGEETQYF
TRBV15,many,TRBJ2-1,.,TGTGCCACCAGCAGAGCCGCGGGCAGGGGCTACAATGAGCAGTTCTTC,CATSRAAGRGYNEQFF
TRBV5-1,many,TRBJ2-1,.,TGCGCCAGCAGCTTGGCCGGGACGGACAATGAGCAGTTCTTC,CASSLAGTDNEQFF
TRBV5-6,.,TRBJ1-2,.,TGTGCCAGCTGCTTCGGGACAAACTATGGCTACACCTTC,CASCFGTNYGYTF
TRBV20-1,.,TRBJ2-5,.,TGCAGTGCTGGAGGGGCCATCGTACAAGATACCCAGTACTTC,CSAGGAIVQDTQYF
TRBV24-1,many,TRBJ2-3,TRBD2,TGTGCCACCAGTGGACTAGCGGGAACACCTAGCACAGATACGCAGTATTTT,CATSGLAGTPSTDTQYF
TRBV6-5,.,TRBJ2-3,.,TGTGCCAGCAGTTGGGAGGGGGGAGCGGATACGCAGTATTTT,CASSWEGGADTQYF
TRBV5-1,many,TRBJ2-7,.,TGCGCCAGCAGCTTGGGGTCAGGGGTCTACGAGCAGTACTTC,CASSLGSGVYEQYF
TRBV18,many,TRBJ2-7,TRBD2,TGTGCCAGCTCACCCGGGACTAGCGGGATGTACGAGCAGTACTTC,CASSPGTSGMYEQYF
TRBV15,many,TRBJ2-7,.,TGTGCCACCAGCAGAGCGCCTGACTCCTACGAGCAGTACTTC,CATSRAPDSYEQYF
TRBV7-3,many,TRBJ2-1,.,TGTGCCAGCAGCTTAGCCCCAACGGTCCATGAGCAGTTCTTC,CASSLAPTVHEQFF